A selection of T cell receptor beta chains follows, all from one sample in a study of shared clonotypes between healthy human individuals. The method was immunoSEQ multiplex PCR; TCRdb's version includes in-frame clones alone and lacks a portion of them. The sample shows 800,000 to 1,200,000 clones, 78% of them seen only once. Sequencing used memory CD4+ T cells from PBMCs. These receptors were taken from a young man in good health. Some clones in this sample may be carry-over from other donors' samples. CDR3s include the opening cysteine and the closing phenylalanine or tryptophan. A D gene is named only where the DNA matches it firmly. A clone size is listed for some rows: how often the clone was seen (once, few, many), or a class if it is expanded.

>TRBJ1-1|13|NA|TRBV15|few
TGTGCCACCAGCAACAGGGTTTCTCCTGAAGCTTTCTTT
CATSNRVSPEAFF
>TRBJ2-3|16|NA|TRBV5-1|NA
TGCGCCAGCAGCGGAATTAGCGCAACTAGCACAGATACGCAGTATTTT
CASSGISATSTDTQYF
>TRBJ2-7|16|TRBD1|TRBV15|NA
TGTGCCACCAGCAGAGATTTGGGACAGCTCTCCTACGAGCAGTACTTC
CATSRDLGQLSYEQYF
>TRBJ2-3|15|NA|TRBV7-2|NA
TGTGCCAGCAGCTTCCTGGCTACCGACACAGATACGCAGTATTTT
CASSFLATDTDTQYF
>TRBJ1-1|15|NA|TRBV30|few
TGTGCCTGGAGTGTACAGGGTTTGAGGGAAACGGAAGCTTTCTTT
CAWSVQGLRETEAFF
>TRBJ2-7|15|TRBD2|TRBV6-5|NA
TGTGCCAGCAGTATAACTAGCGGGGGGAGGTACGAGCAGTACTTC
CASSITSGGRYEQYF
>TRBJ1-4|16|NA|TRBV4-1|NA
TGCGCCAGCAGCCAAGATGCCAGGCGGATTAATGAAAAACTGTTTTTT
CASSQDARRINEKLFF
>TRBJ2-4|16|NA|TRBV21-1|NA
TGTGCCAGCAGCAAAGCCCTCTCGGTGACCAAAAACATTCAGTACTTC
CASSKALSVTKNIQYF
>TRBJ1-3|16|NA|TRBV5-1|NA
TGCGCCAGCAGCTTGGAGCAGTTACGCTCTGGAAACACCATATATTTT
CASSLEQLRSGNTIYF
>TRBJ2-3|11|NA|TRBV30|NA
TGTGCCTGGACGTCCCTAGATACGCAGTATTTT
CAWTSLDTQYF
>TRBJ1-2|14|TRBD1|TRBV2|NA
TGTGCCAGCAGTGAAGCGCGGCAGGGGGGCGGCTACACCTTC
CASSEARQGGGYTF
>TRBJ1-4|14|NA|TRBV4-1|NA
TGCGCCAGCAGTTGGGGCGCCGGGAGAGAAAAACTGTTTTTT
CASSWGAGREKLFF
>TRBJ2-5|15|TRBD2|TRBV30|NA
TGTGCCTGGAGGACAGGACTAGCGGCCCAAGAGACCCAGTACTTC
CAWRTGLAAQETQYF
>TRBJ2-7|16|TRBD2|TRBV5-1|NA
TGCGCCAGCAGCTGGGGGCTGGTAGCGGGAGTTGGTGAGCAGTACTTC
CASSWGLVAGVGEQYF
>TRBJ2-2|12|NA|TRBV29-1|few
TGCAGGTGTAGACTACCTTCTGGGGAGCTGTTTTTT
CRCRLPSGELFF
>TRBJ1-2|13|NA|TRBV18|few
TGTGCCAGCTCCCAACAGGAGGCCTATGGCTACACCTTC
CASSQQEAYGYTF
>TRBJ2-1|12|NA|TRBV7-9|once
TGTGCCAGCAGCTTTCACTCAGATGAGCAGTTCTTC
CASSFHSDEQFF
>TRBJ2-7|14|NA|TRBV7-2|NA
TGTGCCAGCAGCTTATACTTCGGAGCTCCAGAGCAGTACTTC
CASSLYFGAPEQYF
>TRBJ2-3|19|NA|TRBV5-1|once
TGCGCCAGCAGCCATAGAACACGGACACCAGAATTTAGCACAGATACGCAGTATTTT
CASSHRTRTPEFSTDTQYF
>TRBJ1-4|18|TRBD1|TRBV7-9|NA
TGTGCCAGCAGCAGGGGCCGGACAGGGGGCGCGAGTAATGAAAAACTGTTTTTT
CASSRGRTGGASNEKLFF
>TRBJ2-7|14|NA|TRBV7-2|NA
TGTGCCAGCAGCTTAGGGAGGGGCACCTACGAGCAGTACTTC
CASSLGRGTYEQYF
>TRBJ2-7|12|TRBD1|TRBV6-1|NA
TGTGCCAGCTTCGACAGGGGCTACGAGCAGTACTTC
CASFDRGYEQYF
>TRBJ2-5|13|TRBD2|TRBV5-6|many
TGTGCCAGCAGCTTGAGGGGAGGGGAGACCCAGTACTTC
CASSLRGGETQYF
>TRBJ1-2|12|NA|TRBV6-5|NA
TGTGCCAGCAGTTACTCGAGGCTGAGCTACACCTTC
CASSYSRLSYTF
>TRBJ2-7|18|NA|TRBV6-1|NA
TGTGCCAGCAGTGAAAGGCTCTCTAGCGTTGGGGCTTTCTACGAGCAGTACTTC
CASSERLSSVGAFYEQYF
>TRBJ2-7|16|TRBD2|TRBV18|NA
TGTGCCAGCTCACCACTCGGGACTAGCAGGATCAACGAGCAGTACTTC
CASSPLGTSRINEQYF
>TRBJ1-2|14|NA|TRBV14|once
TGTGCCAGCAGCCAAGATCTAGGGGCCTACGGCTACACCTTC
CASSQDLGAYGYTF
>TRBJ1-5|12|NA|TRBV19|few
TGTGCCAGTAGGCCCATTGGGCAGCCCCAGCATTTT
CASRPIGQPQHF
>TRBJ2-1|13|TRBD1|TRBV5-1|NA
TGCGCCAGCAGCCGTGACAGGGTAAATGAGCAGTTCTTC
CASSRDRVNEQFF
>TRBJ1-2|15|TRBD1|TRBV28|few
TGTGCCAGCAGTTTGGGGGGACAGGGGGCCTATGGCTACACCTTC
CASSLGGQGAYGYTF
>TRBJ2-2|15|NA|TRBV29-1|NA
TGCAGCGTTTATGAAGGGCGGGCTTACACCGGGGAGCTGTTTTTT
CSVYEGRAYTGELFF
>TRBJ2-2|16|NA|TRBV7-9|NA
TGTGCCAGCAGCTTGTTAGGGGTCGAATTCACCGGGGAGCTGTTTTTT
CASSLLGVEFTGELFF
>TRBJ2-1|17|TRBD2|TRBV18|NA
TGTGCCAGCTCACCCCAGACCGCGGGAGGGCCTCACAATGAGCAGTTCTTC
CASSPQTAGGPHNEQFF
>TRBJ2-7|15|NA|TRBV9|once
TGTGCCAGCAGCGTAGGGGGAACTAGCTCCTACGAGCAGTACTTC
CASSVGGTSSYEQYF
>TRBJ2-3|16|TRBD2|TRBV6-1|NA
TGTGCCAGCAGTGAACGAGTCTGGACTAGCAGGGATACGCAGTATTTT
CASSERVWTSRDTQYF
>TRBJ1-2|17|NA|TRBV18|NA
TGTGCCAGCTCACCACCGAGGTCAGCACCCCAGAAGGATGGCTACACCTTC
CASSPPRSAPQKDGYTF
>TRBJ1-2|14|NA|TRBV5-1|NA
TGCGCCAGCAGCTTGGGCCAAAATTACTATGGCTACACCTTC
CASSLGQNYYGYTF
>TRBJ1-1|15|NA|TRBV30|NA
TGTGCCTGGAGTAGGGGCCACGCGCAGTTGGTTGAAGCTTTCTTT
CAWSRGHAQLVEAFF
>TRBJ2-1|15|TRBD1|TRBV6-4|NA
TGTGCCAGCAGACAACGGGACAGCTCCTACAATGAGCAGTTCTTC
CASRQRDSSYNEQFF
>TRBJ2-5|17|TRBD2|TRBV5-3|NA
TGTGCCAGAAGCTTGTTCGAGCGGGAGTGTTTCAGAGAGACCCAGTACTTC
CARSLFERECFRETQYF
>TRBJ2-2|14|NA|TRBV2|NA
TGTGCCAGCAGGGAACTACAGGGTACCGGGGAGCTGTTTTTT
CASRELQGTGELFF
>TRBJ2-2|15|NA|TRBV29-1|few
TGCAGCGTAGCTAAGGGCACTTCGAACACCGGGGAGCTGTTTTTT
CSVAKGTSNTGELFF
>TRBJ2-3|13|NA|TRBV5-1|NA
TGCGCCAGCAGCTCACCATCCACAGATACGCAGTATTTT
CASSSPSTDTQYF
>TRBJ2-5|11|NA|TRBV30|once
TGTGCCTGGAGGACGGAAGAGACCCAGTACTTC
CAWRTEETQYF
>TRBJ1-1|14|NA|TRBV6-5|once
TGTGCCAGCAGTTACTCGCTAGGGGACACTGAAGCTTTCTTT
CASSYSLGDTEAFF
>TRBJ2-3|13|TRBD2|TRBV28|NA
TGTGCCAGCAATGCGGGAGGGCCAGATACGCAGTATTTT
CASNAGGPDTQYF
>TRBJ2-1|16|NA|TRBV13|NA
TGTGCCAGCAGCTTTCTTGGCGGGGTGAGGGGTAATGAGCAGTTCTTC
CASSFLGGVRGNEQFF
>TRBJ2-3|15|NA|TRBV5-6|NA
TGTGCCAGCAGCTTTGGGCGCCCCGGATCAGATACGCAGTATTTT
CASSFGRPGSDTQYF
>TRBJ2-2|17|TRBD2|TRBV2|NA
TGTGCCAGCAGTGAGGGGATAGGAGGGAGGGACACCGGGGAGCTGTTTTTT
CASSEGIGGRDTGELFF
>TRBJ2-3|14|NA|TRBV9|NA
TGTGCCAGCAGCGGAGTTACTAGCACAGATACGCAGTATTTT
CASSGVTSTDTQYF
>TRBJ2-1|16|TRBD1|TRBV11-2|NA
TGTGCCAGCAGCGCCTTAGACAGGGGAATACGGAATGAGCAGTTCTTC
CASSALDRGIRNEQFF
>TRBJ2-3|16|NA|TRBV7-2|once
TGTGCCAGCAGCTTAGCGGGGCTGGGGGACACAGATACGCAGTATTTT
CASSLAGLGDTDTQYF
>TRBJ1-1|14|TRBD1|TRBV5-1|NA
TGCGCCAGCAGCCTAGACAGGGTTAACACTGAAGCTTTCTTT
CASSLDRVNTEAFF
>TRBJ2-1|12|TRBD2|TRBV7-3|NA
TGTGCCAGCAGCTTTCGGCGGGAGGAGCAGTTCTTC
CASSFRREEQFF
>TRBJ2-7|14|NA|TRBV5-1|NA
TGCGCCAGCAACCCACAGGGGACTTCCTACGAGCAGTACTTC
CASNPQGTSYEQYF
>TRBJ2-5|14|NA|TRBV11-3|NA
TGTGCCAGCAACGGGGGTCCATCGGATGAGACCCAGTACTTC
CASNGGPSDETQYF
>TRBJ2-5|15|TRBD1|TRBV7-2|NA
TGTGCCAGCAGCGCCCGGGACAGGGGCCAAGAGACCCAGTACTTC
CASSARDRGQETQYF
>TRBJ2-3|18|TRBD1|TRBV30|NA
TGTGCCTGGAGTATTAGACCGGGACAGGGGGCGCGGTCGGATACGCAGTATTTT
CAWSIRPGQGARSDTQYF
>TRBJ2-1|17|NA|TRBV14|NA
TGTGCCAGCAGCCAATTGAATCAGGAGATGACCTACAATGAGCAGTTCTTC
CASSQLNQEMTYNEQFF
>TRBJ2-7|16|NA|TRBV28|NA
TGTGCCAGCAGTTGGGCCCTGGGCAGGGGCGCCTACGAGCAGTACTTC
CASSWALGRGAYEQYF